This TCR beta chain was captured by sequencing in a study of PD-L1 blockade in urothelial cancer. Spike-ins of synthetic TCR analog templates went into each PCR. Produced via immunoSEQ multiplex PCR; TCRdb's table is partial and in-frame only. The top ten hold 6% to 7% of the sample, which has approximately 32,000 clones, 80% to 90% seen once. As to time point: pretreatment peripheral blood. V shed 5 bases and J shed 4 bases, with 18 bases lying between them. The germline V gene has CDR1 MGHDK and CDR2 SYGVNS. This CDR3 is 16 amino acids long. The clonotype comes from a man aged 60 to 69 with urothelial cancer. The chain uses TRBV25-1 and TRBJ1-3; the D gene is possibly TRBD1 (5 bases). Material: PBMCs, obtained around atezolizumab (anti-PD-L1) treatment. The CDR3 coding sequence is TGTGCCAGCAGTCGGGACTCCTTTTTGTTGGGAAACACCATATATTTT. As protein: CASSRDSFLLGNTIYF.